The T cell receptor beta chain described here comes from a study of cytomegalovirus exposure and HLA in healthy donors. PCR was performed using 60 Vbeta and 13 Jbeta primers. The assay was immunoSEQ multiplex PCR, and TCRdb's table has in-frame clones only and misses some. The sample contains 95,000 to 150,000 clones, approximately 80% of which appear only once. The CDR3 loop spans 14 amino acids. Trimming took off 0 bases at V and 2 bases at J, with 7 bases between the two ends. Germline V gene lookup returns CDR1 SGHDT and CDR2 YYEEEE. The chain has TRBV5-6 and TRBJ2-3, with D possibly matching TRBD2 (6 bases). This sequence was found in a man aged 35-49 years in good health and CMV-seronegative. Sequenced sample: PBMCs. The CDR3 loop reads CASSLGLDTDTQYF. The CDR3 nucleotides are TGTGCCAGCAGCTTGGGACTAGACACAGATACGCAGTATTTT.